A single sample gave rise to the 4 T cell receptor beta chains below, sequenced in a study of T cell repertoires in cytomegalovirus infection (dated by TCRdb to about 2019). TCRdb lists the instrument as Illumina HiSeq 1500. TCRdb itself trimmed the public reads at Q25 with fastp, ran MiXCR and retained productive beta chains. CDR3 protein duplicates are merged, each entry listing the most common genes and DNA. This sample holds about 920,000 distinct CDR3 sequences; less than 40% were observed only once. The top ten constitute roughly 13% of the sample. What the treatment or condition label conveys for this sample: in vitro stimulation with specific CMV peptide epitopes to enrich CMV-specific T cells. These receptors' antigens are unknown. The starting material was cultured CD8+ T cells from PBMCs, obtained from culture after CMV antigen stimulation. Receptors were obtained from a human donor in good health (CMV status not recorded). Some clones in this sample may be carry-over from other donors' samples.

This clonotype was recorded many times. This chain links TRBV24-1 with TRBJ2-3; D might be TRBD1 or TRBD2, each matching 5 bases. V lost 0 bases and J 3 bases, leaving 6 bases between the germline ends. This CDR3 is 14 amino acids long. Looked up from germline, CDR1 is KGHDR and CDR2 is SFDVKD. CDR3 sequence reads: CATSDLGGTDTQYF. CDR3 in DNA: TGTGCCACCAGTGATTTGGGGGGAACAGATACGCAGTATTTT.

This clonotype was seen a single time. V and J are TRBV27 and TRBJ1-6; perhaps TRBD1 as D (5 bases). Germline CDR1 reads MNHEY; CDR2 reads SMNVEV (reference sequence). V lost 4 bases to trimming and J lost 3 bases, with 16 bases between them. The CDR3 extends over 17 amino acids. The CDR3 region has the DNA TGTGCCAGCAGTTCACTTCGGGCTCAGGGCTATAATTCACCCCTCCACTTT. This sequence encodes CASSSLRAQGYNSPLHF.

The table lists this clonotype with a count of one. CDR3 loop: CASSLGVRVADTQYF. CDR3 in DNA: TGTGCCAGCAGCTTAGGAGTCAGGGTGGCAGATACGCAGTATTTT. The V gene is TRBV11-2, the J gene TRBJ2-3; D may be TRBD1 (5 bases). The CDR3 has 15 residues. CDR1 and CDR2 (germline): SGHAT, FQNNGV. Trimming left V 1 base short and J 4 bases short, with 12 bases between.

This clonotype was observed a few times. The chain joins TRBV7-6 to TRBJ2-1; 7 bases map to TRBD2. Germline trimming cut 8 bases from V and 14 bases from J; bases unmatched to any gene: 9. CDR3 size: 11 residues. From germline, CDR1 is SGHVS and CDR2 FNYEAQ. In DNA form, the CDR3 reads TGTGCCAGCTCCCCGGGGGGTATCAAGTTCTTC. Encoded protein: CASSPGGIKFF.